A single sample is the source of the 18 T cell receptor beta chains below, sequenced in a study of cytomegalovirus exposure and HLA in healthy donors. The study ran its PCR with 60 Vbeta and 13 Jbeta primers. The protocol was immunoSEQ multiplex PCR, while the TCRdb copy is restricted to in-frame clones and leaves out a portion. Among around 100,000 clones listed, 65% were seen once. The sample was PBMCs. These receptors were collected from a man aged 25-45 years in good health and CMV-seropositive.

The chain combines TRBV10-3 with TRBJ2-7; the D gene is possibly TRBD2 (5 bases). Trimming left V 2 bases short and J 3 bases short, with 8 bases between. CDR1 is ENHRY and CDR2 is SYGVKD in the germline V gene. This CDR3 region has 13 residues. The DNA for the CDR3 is TGTGCCATCAGTGAGGGACTCTACTACGAGCAGTACTTC. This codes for CAISEGLYYEQYF.

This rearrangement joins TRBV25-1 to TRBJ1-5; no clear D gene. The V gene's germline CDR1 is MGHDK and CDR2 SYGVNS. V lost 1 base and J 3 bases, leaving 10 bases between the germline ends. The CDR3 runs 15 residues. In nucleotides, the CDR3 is TGTGCCAGCAGTGAATCCGGGGTAGACAATCAGCCCCAGCATTTT. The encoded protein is CASSESGVDNQPQHF.

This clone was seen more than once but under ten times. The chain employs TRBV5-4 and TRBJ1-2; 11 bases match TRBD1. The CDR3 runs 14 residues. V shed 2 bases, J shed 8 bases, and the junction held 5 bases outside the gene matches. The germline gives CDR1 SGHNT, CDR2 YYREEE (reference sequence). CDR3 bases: TGTGCCAGCAGCTTTAGGGGACAGGGGGAAGGCTACACCTTC. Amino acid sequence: CASSFRGQGEGYTF.

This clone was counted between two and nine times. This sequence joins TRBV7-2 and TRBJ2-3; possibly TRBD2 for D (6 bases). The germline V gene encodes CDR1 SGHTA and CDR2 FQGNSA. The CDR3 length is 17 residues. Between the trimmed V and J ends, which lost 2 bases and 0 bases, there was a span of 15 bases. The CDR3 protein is CASSLLGLAASTDTQYF. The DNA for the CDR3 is TGTGCCAGCAGCTTATTAGGGTTAGCGGCTAGCACAGATACGCAGTATTTT.

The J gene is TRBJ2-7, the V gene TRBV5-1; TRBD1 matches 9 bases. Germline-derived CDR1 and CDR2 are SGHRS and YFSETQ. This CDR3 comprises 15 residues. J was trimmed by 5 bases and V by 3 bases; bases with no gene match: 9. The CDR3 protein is CASSSTGTGKNEQYF. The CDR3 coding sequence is TGCGCCAGCAGCTCCACCGGGACAGGGAAAAACGAGCAGTACTTC. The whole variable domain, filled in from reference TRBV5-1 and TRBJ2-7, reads KAGVTQTPRYLIKTRGQQVTLSCSPISGHRSVSWYQQTPGQGLQFLFEYFSETQRNKGNFPGRFSGRQFSNSRSEMNVSTLELGDSALYLCASSSTGTGKNEQYFGPGTRLTVT.

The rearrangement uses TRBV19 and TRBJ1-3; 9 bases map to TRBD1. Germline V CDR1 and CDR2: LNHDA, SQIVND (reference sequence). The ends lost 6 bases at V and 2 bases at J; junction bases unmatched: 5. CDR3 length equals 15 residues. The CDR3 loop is CASSRTGVAGNTIYF. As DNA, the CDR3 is TGTGCCAGTAGCAGGACAGGGGTGGCTGGAAACACCATATATTTT.

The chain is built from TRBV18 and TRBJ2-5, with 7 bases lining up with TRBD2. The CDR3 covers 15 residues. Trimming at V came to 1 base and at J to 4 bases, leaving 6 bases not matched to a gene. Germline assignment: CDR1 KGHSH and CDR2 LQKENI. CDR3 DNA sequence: TGTGCCAGCTCACCACTCGGCGGGGGAGGAGAGACCCAGTACTTC. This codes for CASSPLGGGGETQYF.

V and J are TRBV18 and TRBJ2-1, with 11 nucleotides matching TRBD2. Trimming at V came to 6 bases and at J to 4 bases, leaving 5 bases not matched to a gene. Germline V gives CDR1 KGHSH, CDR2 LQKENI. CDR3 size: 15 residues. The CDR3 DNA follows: TGTGCCAGCTCTTTAGCGGGGGGGCCATACAATGAGCAGTTCTTC. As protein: CASSLAGGPYNEQFF.

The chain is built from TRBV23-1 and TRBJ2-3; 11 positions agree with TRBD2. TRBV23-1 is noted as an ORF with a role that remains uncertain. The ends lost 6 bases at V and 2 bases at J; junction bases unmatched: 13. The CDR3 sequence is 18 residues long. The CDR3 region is CASRRPVLAGGLTDTQYF. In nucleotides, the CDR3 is TGCGCCAGCAGGAGGCCTGTCCTAGCGGGGGGACTCACAGATACGCAGTATTTT.

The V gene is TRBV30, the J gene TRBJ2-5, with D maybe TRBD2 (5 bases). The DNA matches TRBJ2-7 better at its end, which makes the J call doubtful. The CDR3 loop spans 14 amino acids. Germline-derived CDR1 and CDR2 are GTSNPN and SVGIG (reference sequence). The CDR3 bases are TGTGCCTCCGTAGAGAGGGAAAAAACCTACGAGCAGTACTTC. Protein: CASVEREKTYEQYF.

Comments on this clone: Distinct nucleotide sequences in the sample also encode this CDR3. The CDR3 region is CASRDRGYEQYF. CDR3 coding DNA: TGTGCCAGCAGGGACAGGGGTTACGAGCAGTACTTC. The rearrangement uses TRBV2 and TRBJ2-7; TRBD1 agrees at 9 bases. The junction had 1 base not matched to a gene; V was cut back by 6 bases and J by 4 bases. This CDR3 has 12 residues. Germline V gives CDR1 SNHLY, CDR2 FYNNEI.

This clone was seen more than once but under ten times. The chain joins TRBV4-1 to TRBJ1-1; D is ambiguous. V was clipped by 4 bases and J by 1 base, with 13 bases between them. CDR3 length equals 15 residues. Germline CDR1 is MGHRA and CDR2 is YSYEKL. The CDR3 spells CASSLYREGNTEAFF. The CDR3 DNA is TGCGCCAGCAGCCTCTACCGGGAGGGGAACACTGAAGCTTTCTTT.

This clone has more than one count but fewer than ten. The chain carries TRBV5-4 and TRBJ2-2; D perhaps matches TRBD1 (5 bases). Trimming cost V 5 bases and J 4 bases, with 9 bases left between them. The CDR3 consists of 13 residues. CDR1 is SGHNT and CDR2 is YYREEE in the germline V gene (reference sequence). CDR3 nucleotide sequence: TGTGCCAGCAGAGACCAGGGCACCGGGGAGCTGTTTTTT. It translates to CASRDQGTGELFF.

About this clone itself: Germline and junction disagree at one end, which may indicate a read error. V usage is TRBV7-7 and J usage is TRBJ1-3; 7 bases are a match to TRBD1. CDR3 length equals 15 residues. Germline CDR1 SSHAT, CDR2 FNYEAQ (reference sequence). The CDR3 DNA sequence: TGTGCTAGCAGCCCAGGGGGAGGCCCTGGAAACACCATATATTTT. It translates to CASSPGGGPGNTIYF.

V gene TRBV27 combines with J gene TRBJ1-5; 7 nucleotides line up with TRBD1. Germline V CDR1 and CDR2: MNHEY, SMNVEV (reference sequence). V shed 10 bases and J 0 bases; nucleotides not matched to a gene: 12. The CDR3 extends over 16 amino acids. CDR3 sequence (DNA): TGTGCCACCTCCGAGGGGGCCAGTTATAGCAATCAGCCCCAGCATTTT. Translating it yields CATSEGASYSNQPQHF.

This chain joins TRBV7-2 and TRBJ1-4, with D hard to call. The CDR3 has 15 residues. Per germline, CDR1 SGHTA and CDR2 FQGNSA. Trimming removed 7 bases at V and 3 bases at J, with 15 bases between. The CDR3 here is CASTRRATANEKLFF. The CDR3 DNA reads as TGTGCCAGCACACGGAGGGCAACCGCTAATGAAAAACTGTTTTTT. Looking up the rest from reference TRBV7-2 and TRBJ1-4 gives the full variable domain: GAGVSQSPSNKVTEKGKDVELRCDPISGHTALYWYRQSLGQGLEFLIYFQGNSAPDKSGLPSDRFSAERTGGSVSTLTIQRTQQEDSAVYLCASTRRATANEKLFFGSGTQLSVL.

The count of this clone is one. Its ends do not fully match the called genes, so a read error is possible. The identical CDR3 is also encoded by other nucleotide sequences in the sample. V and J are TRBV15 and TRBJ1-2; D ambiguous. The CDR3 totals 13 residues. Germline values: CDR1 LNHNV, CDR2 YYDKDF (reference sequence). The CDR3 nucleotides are TGTGCCACCAGCCACGGGGAGGCCTATGGCTACACTTTC. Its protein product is CATSHGEAYGYTF.

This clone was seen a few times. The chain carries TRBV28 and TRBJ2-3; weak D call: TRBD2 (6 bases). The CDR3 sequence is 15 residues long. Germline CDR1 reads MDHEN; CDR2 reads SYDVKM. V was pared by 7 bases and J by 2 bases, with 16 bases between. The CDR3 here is CASTTGRSITDTQYF. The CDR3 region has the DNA TGTGCCAGCACTACGGGGAGGTCAATCACAGATACGCAGTATTTT.